These 5 T cell receptor beta chains came from one sample sequenced in a study of shared clonotypes between healthy human individuals. Method: immunoSEQ multiplex PCR; TCRdb's copy keeps in-frame clones and lacks some. The data show around 1.1 million clones, more than 75% seen once. Material for sequencing was memory CD4+ T cells from PBMCs. The sample's subset: CD45RA-negative fraction. These receptors originate from a man between 18 and 35 years old in good health. Some clones in this sample may be carry-over from other donors' samples.

V usage is TRBV15 and J usage is TRBJ2-1; D is ambiguous. This CDR3 is built from 16 residues. Germline assignment: CDR1 LNHNV and CDR2 YYDKDF (reference sequence). The ends were cut back, 3 bases at V and 4 bases at J, with 16 bases in the middle. The CDR3: CATSRETLPGYNEQFF. Written as DNA, the CDR3 is TGTGCCACCAGCAGGGAGACTCTCCCCGGATACAATGAGCAGTTCTTC.

The chain has TRBV30 and TRBJ1-1, with D unclear. V was pared by 4 bases and J by 2 bases, with 5 bases between. Germline CDR1 is GTSNPN and CDR2 is SVGIG (reference sequence). This CDR3 is 11 amino acids long. CDR3 sequence: CAWNFNTEAFF. Here the CDR3 DNA reads TGTGCCTGGAATTTCAACACTGAAGCTTTCTTT.

The chain recombines TRBV19 with TRBJ1-3; D unclear. Trimming took 3 bases from V and 1 from J, leaving 7 bases between them. This CDR3 is built from 14 residues. The V gene's germline CDR1 is LNHDA and CDR2 SQIVND (reference sequence). The CDR3 spells CASSMAASGNTIYF. CDR3 nucleotide sequence: TGTGCCAGTAGTATGGCGGCGTCTGGAAACACCATATATTTT. The entire variable domain, with the rest obtained from reference TRBV19 and TRBJ1-3, is as follows: DGGITQSPKYLFRKEGQNVTLSCEQNLNHDAMYWYRQDPGQGLRLIYYSQIVNDFQKGDIAEGYSVSREKKESFPLTVTSAQKNPTAFYLCASSMAASGNTIYFGEGSWLTVV.

CDR3 DNA sequence: TGTGCCAGCAGTTTATCGAACGGGGAAAACAATGAGCAGTTCTTC. Translating gives CASSLSNGENNEQFF. This chain uses TRBV27 with TRBJ2-1; TRBD2 might be the D (5 bases). The V gene lost 0 bases and the J gene lost 5 bases, with 11 bases spanning the gap. The germline CDR1 and CDR2 sequences are MNHEY and SMNVEV (reference sequence). There are 15 residues in the CDR3.

Concerning this clone: This may be a read error: a much more frequent sequence differs by one nucleotide. J is TRBJ1-3 and V is TRBV7-2; 9 nucleotides line up with TRBD1. J gave up 4 bases and V 2 bases, and 3 bases lay outside the gene matches. The germline CDR1 and CDR2 sequences are SGHTA and FQGNSA. The CDR3 has 15 residues. The CDR3 reads CASSLYRGRGNTIYF. In DNA, the CDR3 is TGTGCCAGCAGCTTATACAGGGGGCGAGGAAACACCATATATTTT.